The 5 T cell receptor beta chains below were found in one sample sequenced in a study of cytomegalovirus exposure and HLA in healthy donors (dated by TCRdb to about 2017). Library preparation was by the immunoSEQ multiplex PCR assay. For the multiplex PCR, a mixture combining 60 forward primers for TCR Vbeta segments and 13 reverse primers for TCR Jbeta segments was used. Drawn from immuneACCESS, this table holds only the in-frame rearrangements with V and J called that TCRdb kept. Clones are partly lost; checked studies trace under half to an unresolved V gene and leave the rest unexplained. For this sample the table gives more than 100,000 clones, of which about 78% were detected only once. Just under 8.5% of the sample lies in the top ten. The specimen sequenced was PBMCs. All receptors derive from a woman in her thirties or forties in good health and CMV-seropositive.

The chain combines TRBV6-6 with TRBJ1-2; possibly TRBD1 for D (6 bases). This CDR3 has 13 amino acids. V was trimmed by 6 bases and J by 4 bases, leaving 12 bases between them. The germline CDR1 and CDR2 sequences are MNHNY and SVGAGI (reference sequence). The CDR3 DNA reads as TGTGCCAGCAGGGACAGTAAAGGCTATGGCTACACCTTC. Translation gives CASRDSKGYGYTF.

The CDR3 spells CASSPASRGTYEQYF. CDR3 DNA sequence: TGTGCCAGCTCACCCGCGAGTCGGGGGACCTACGAGCAGTACTTC. The genes are TRBV18 and TRBJ2-7; perhaps TRBD2 as D (6 bases). The CDR3 covers 15 residues. Germline V gene sequence: CDR1 KGHSH, CDR2 LQKENI. V lost 3 bases and J 2 bases, leaving 14 bases between the germline ends. Full variable domain (rest looked up from reference TRBV18 and TRBJ2-7): NAGVMQNPRHLVRRRGQEARLRCSPMKGHSHVYWYRQLPEEGLKFMVYLQKENIIDESGMPKERFSAEFPKEGPSILRIQQVVRGDSAAYFCASSPASRGTYEQYFGPGTRLTVT.

The gene calls are TRBV7-9 and TRBJ2-7; D may be TRBD2 (5 bases). CDR1 and CDR2 from the germline V gene are SEHNR and FQNEAQ (reference sequence). The CDR3 runs 12 residues. Trimming pared 5 bases from V and 6 bases from J, leaving 11 bases between. The CDR3 DNA reads TGTGCCAGCAGCGCCCTAGCCGTCGAGCAGTACTTC. Encoded protein: CASSALAVEQYF.

The chain has TRBV7-8 and TRBJ1-1, with D possibly TRBD1 on 6 matching bases. The CDR3 runs 15 residues. Between the trimmed V and J ends, which lost 5 bases and 6 bases, there was a span of 19 bases. Germline lookup yields CDR1 SGHVS and CDR2 FQNEAQ. Here the CDR3 reads CASSIQQGGIPEAFF. The CDR3 DNA is TGTGCCAGCAGCATACAACAGGGAGGGATTCCTGAAGCTTTCTTT. The variable domain in full, completed from reference TRBV7-8 and TRBJ1-1, reads GAGVSQSPRYKVAKRGQDVALRCDPISGHVSLFWYQQALGQGPEFLTYFQNEAQLDKSGLPSDRFFAERPEGSVSTLKIQRTQQEDSAVYLCASSIQQGGIPEAFFGQGTRLTVV.

A single count supports this clone. This chain connects TRBV29-1 to TRBJ2-7; possibly TRBD1 for D (7 bases). V gave up 6 bases and J gave up 2 bases, with 11 bases separating them. The CDR3 is 12 amino acids. Germline CDR1 reads SQVTM; CDR2 reads ANQGSEA. The CDR3 coding sequence is TGCAGCGTGGAGGGACAGACCTACGAGCAGTACTTC. It is translated as CSVEGQTYEQYF.